The text below deals with one T cell receptor (beta chain). This specimen comes from a study of cytomegalovirus exposure and HLA in healthy donors. 60 Vbeta and 13 Jbeta primers were used in PCR. Assay used: immunoSEQ multiplex PCR; TCRdb lists only in-frame clones, some missing. The sample carries about 130,000 clones, around 67% recorded once. J lost 5 bases, V lost 5 bases, and 3 bases had no gene match. Germline loops: CDR1 DFQATT, CDR2 SNEGSKA (reference sequence). The CDR3 loop spans 11 amino acids. V is TRBV20-1 and J is TRBJ2-7; the match to TRBD1 covers 7 bases. Sequenced input: PBMCs. The TCR was taken from a man aged 55-75 years in good health and CMV-seropositive. CDR3 residues: CSARTGDEQYF. The CDR3 DNA sequence: TGCAGTGCTCGAACAGGGGACGAGCAGTACTTC.